This is a list of T cell receptor beta chains from one sample in a study of blood T cell repertoires in COVID-19. Generated by immunoSEQ multiplex PCR, the TCRdb table keeps only in-frame clones and is missing some. The sample lists nearly 200,000 clones, less than 90% occurring once. The specimen sequenced was peripheral blood. These receptors were collected from a woman aged 70-85 years with acute or convalescent COVID-19. The CDR3 runs from the conserved cysteine through the conserved F or W. The D gene is left open where the match is weak. The listing skips clone size in some rows; elsewhere it reads once, few, many or a size class.

CDR3 DNA: TGTGCCAGCAGCTTAGTGGCTAGCGGGGGGGCCAGAGAGACCCAGTACTTC
CDR3 protein: CASSLVASGGARETQYF
D gene: TRBD2
J gene: TRBJ2-5
V gene: TRBV7-2
clone size: NA

CDR3 DNA: TGTGCCAGCAGCTTAGGGCTAGCGGGGGGGCGGCGGGAGACCCAGTACTTC
CDR3 protein: CASSLGLAGGRRETQYF
D gene: TRBD2
J gene: TRBJ2-5
V gene: TRBV7-2
clone size: NA

CDR3 DNA: TGCGCCAGCAGCTTAGCAGGGGAGTATGGCTACACCTTC
CDR3 protein: CASSLAGEYGYTF
D gene: NA
J gene: TRBJ1-2
V gene: TRBV5-1
clone size: NA

CDR3 DNA: TGTGCCAGCAGCTTAGGGCGGCAGGGGTGGGGTACAGATACGCAGTATTTT
CDR3 protein: CASSLGRQGWGTDTQYF
D gene: NA
J gene: TRBJ2-3
V gene: TRBV7-2
clone size: NA

CDR3 DNA: TGTGCCAGCTCACCACTTAAATCCAGCGGGAGAAGTGAGCAGTTCTTC
CDR3 protein: CASSPLKSSGRSEQFF
D gene: TRBD2
J gene: TRBJ2-1
V gene: TRBV18
clone size: NA

CDR3 DNA: TGTGCCAGCAGTGAAGCGGTCGGGATATACAATGAGCAGTTCTTC
CDR3 protein: CASSEAVGIYNEQFF
D gene: NA
J gene: TRBJ2-1
V gene: TRBV6-1
clone size: NA

CDR3 DNA: TGTGCCCGAAACGACAGGGGGCTTAAAGATACGCAGTATTTT
CDR3 protein: CARNDRGLKDTQYF
D gene: TRBD1
J gene: TRBJ2-3
V gene: TRBV2
clone size: NA

CDR3 DNA: TGTGCCACCAGCAGAGTCGGACAGTCCTACGAGCAGTACTTC
CDR3 protein: CATSRVGQSYEQYF
D gene: NA
J gene: TRBJ2-7
V gene: TRBV15
clone size: NA

CDR3 DNA: TGTGCCAGCGGAGCAGGGGGCTTGGACACCATATATTTT
CDR3 protein: CASGAGGLDTIYF
D gene: TRBD1
J gene: TRBJ1-3
V gene: TRBV6-5
clone size: once

CDR3 DNA: TGTGCCAGCAGTCGCGGGACTGCCCGTCGAGAGACCCAGTACTTC
CDR3 protein: CASSRGTARRETQYF
D gene: NA
J gene: TRBJ2-5
V gene: TRBV6-2/TRBV6-3
clone size: NA

CDR3 DNA: TGTGCCAGCAGCTTCACAGGGCACAGTCAGCCCCAGCATTTT
CDR3 protein: CASSFTGHSQPQHF
D gene: NA
J gene: TRBJ1-5
V gene: TRBV7-9
clone size: few

CDR3 DNA: TGTGCCAGCAGCTTGGAACTAGCGAGCTCCTACAATGAGCAGTTCTTC
CDR3 protein: CASSLELASSYNEQFF
D gene: TRBD2
J gene: TRBJ2-1
V gene: TRBV5-4
clone size: NA

CDR3 DNA: TGTGCCAGCAGCCTCTTGACTAGCGGGACTAGCACAGATACGCAGTATTTT
CDR3 protein: CASSLLTSGTSTDTQYF
D gene: TRBD2
J gene: TRBJ2-3
V gene: TRBV7-6
clone size: NA

CDR3 DNA: TGTGCCAGCAGCCAAGCTCGAGGGTTCTATGGCTACACCTTC
CDR3 protein: CASSQARGFYGYTF
D gene: NA
J gene: TRBJ1-2
V gene: TRBV3-1/TRBV3-2
clone size: NA

CDR3 DNA: TGTGCCAGCAGCGCACAGGGAATTGAAGCTTTCTTT
CDR3 protein: CASSAQGIEAFF
D gene: NA
J gene: TRBJ1-1
V gene: TRBV6-5
clone size: NA

CDR3 DNA: TGTGCCAGCAGCTTAAAGAGGGAGACCCAGTACTTC
CDR3 protein: CASSLKRETQYF
D gene: NA
J gene: TRBJ2-5
V gene: TRBV7-2
clone size: NA

CDR3 DNA: TGTGCCAGCAGGGGACTAGGAACCGGGGAGCTGTTTTTT
CDR3 protein: CASRGLGTGELFF
D gene: TRBD2
J gene: TRBJ2-2
V gene: TRBV2
clone size: NA

CDR3 DNA: TGTGCCAGCTCACCCTCACAGCTGAACACTGAAGCTTTCTTT
CDR3 protein: CASSPSQLNTEAFF
D gene: NA
J gene: TRBJ1-1
V gene: TRBV18
clone size: NA

CDR3 DNA: TGTGCCAGCAGGGAGACAGGGGGCACGTATGGCTACACCTTC
CDR3 protein: CASRETGGTYGYTF
D gene: TRBD1
J gene: TRBJ1-2
V gene: TRBV2
clone size: NA

CDR3 DNA: TGTGCCAGCAGCCTGCGGGCTAGCGTTTCCTACGAGCAGTACTTC
CDR3 protein: CASSLRASVSYEQYF
D gene: NA
J gene: TRBJ2-7
V gene: TRBV14
clone size: NA

CDR3 DNA: TGCAGTGCTAGAGACTTATACGAGCAGTACTTC
CDR3 protein: CSARDLYEQYF
D gene: NA
J gene: TRBJ2-7
V gene: TRBV20-1
clone size: NA

CDR3 DNA: TGTGCCAGCAGTTCCCTGACAAGGACAGTCACAAATCAGCCCCAGCATTTT
CDR3 protein: CASSSLTRTVTNQPQHF
D gene: NA
J gene: TRBJ1-5
V gene: TRBV6-2/TRBV6-3
clone size: NA

CDR3 DNA: TGTGCCAGCAGTTTGGAGGCAGCGCGACTCTCCTACAATGAGCAGTTCTTC
CDR3 protein: CASSLEAARLSYNEQFF
D gene: NA
J gene: TRBJ2-1
V gene: TRBV2
clone size: NA

CDR3 DNA: TGTGCCAGCAGGGCCCAAGAGACCCAGTACTTC
CDR3 protein: CASRAQETQYF
D gene: NA
J gene: TRBJ2-5
V gene: TRBV7-9
clone size: NA

CDR3 DNA: TGTGCCAGCAGCTTCCTATCGGTCAGGGGTCCCGGGGAGCTGTTTTTT
CDR3 protein: CASSFLSVRGPGELFF
D gene: NA
J gene: TRBJ2-2
V gene: TRBV11-2
clone size: NA

CDR3 DNA: TGTGCCAGCAGCCTATCAATGGGCCGCGGGGAGCTGTTTTTT
CDR3 protein: CASSLSMGRGELFF
D gene: NA
J gene: TRBJ2-2
V gene: TRBV3-1/TRBV3-2
clone size: NA

CDR3 DNA: TGTGCCATCAGTGAGACCGGGACAGGGGGAGGAAAACTGTTTTTT
CDR3 protein: CAISETGTGGGKLFF
D gene: TRBD1
J gene: TRBJ1-4
V gene: TRBV10-3
clone size: NA

CDR3 DNA: TGTGCCAGCAGCCAGGACATTTACACTGAAGCTTTCTTT
CDR3 protein: CASSQDIYTEAFF
D gene: NA
J gene: TRBJ1-1
V gene: TRBV5-4
clone size: NA

CDR3 DNA: TGTGCCAGCAGCTTCAGGACTTTCAACAATGAGCAGTTCTTC
CDR3 protein: CASSFRTFNNEQFF
D gene: NA
J gene: TRBJ2-1
V gene: TRBV7-2
clone size: NA

CDR3 DNA: TGTGCCAGCAGCTTCCGGGGCTACACCTTC
CDR3 protein: CASSFRGYTF
D gene: NA
J gene: TRBJ1-2
V gene: TRBV6-5
clone size: NA

CDR3 DNA: TGCGCCAGCAGCCTCTTCTCCGGGAGCCCGGAAGCTTTCTTT
CDR3 protein: CASSLFSGSPEAFF
D gene: NA
J gene: TRBJ1-1
V gene: TRBV5-1
clone size: NA

CDR3 DNA: TGTGCCAGCAGTAGGGTAGGGGTTGAAAAACTGTTTTTT
CDR3 protein: CASSRVGVEKLFF
D gene: NA
J gene: TRBJ1-4
V gene: TRBV25-1
clone size: NA

CDR3 DNA: TGTGCCAGCAGCAGGACTAGCGGGGGGCCCACCGGGGAGCTGTTTTTT
CDR3 protein: CASSRTSGGPTGELFF
D gene: TRBD2
J gene: TRBJ2-2
V gene: TRBV9
clone size: NA

CDR3 DNA: TGTGCCAGCAGCCAACAGTTCTTATCACCCCTCCACTTT
CDR3 protein: CASSQQFLSPLHF
D gene: NA
J gene: TRBJ1-6
V gene: TRBV14
clone size: few

CDR3 DNA: TGTGCCACCAGCAGATATGCGGGAGGGCAGGATGAGCAGTTCTTC
CDR3 protein: CATSRYAGGQDEQFF
D gene: TRBD2
J gene: TRBJ2-1
V gene: TRBV15
clone size: NA

CDR3 DNA: TGTGCCAGCAGCCAAGATCCATGGGGGGACAATGAGCAGTTCTTC
CDR3 protein: CASSQDPWGDNEQFF
D gene: NA
J gene: TRBJ2-1
V gene: TRBV4-2
clone size: NA

CDR3 DNA: TGTGCCAGCAGCCTTTTGGACAGCACGGAAAAACTGTTTTTT
CDR3 protein: CASSLLDSTEKLFF
D gene: NA
J gene: TRBJ1-4
V gene: TRBV6-5
clone size: NA

CDR3 DNA: TGTGCCAGCAGCCAAGACTTTGGACAGCGGTTCAATCAGCCCCAGCATTTT
CDR3 protein: CASSQDFGQRFNQPQHF
D gene: NA
J gene: TRBJ1-5
V gene: TRBV4-2
clone size: NA

CDR3 DNA: TGTGCCAGCAGCTTGCGGGGGATCTACGAGCAGTACTTC
CDR3 protein: CASSLRGIYEQYF
D gene: NA
J gene: TRBJ2-7
V gene: TRBV5-6
clone size: NA

CDR3 DNA: TGTGCCAGTAGTTGGGAGGGCGAGAGGAGCAATCAGCCCCAGCATTTT
CDR3 protein: CASSWEGERSNQPQHF
D gene: NA
J gene: TRBJ1-5
V gene: TRBV19
clone size: NA